This TCR beta chain was retrieved from a study of shared clonotypes between healthy human individuals. As to this clone: Its antigen is unknown.

The naive CD8 population came from CD45RO-negative cells selected for CCR7, without terminally differentiated effector memory CD45RA+ cells. This CDR3 comprises 11 residues. V was trimmed by 8 bases and J by 6 bases, leaving 7 bases between them. Germline V gives CDR1 MGHRA, CDR2 YSYEKL. Only in-frame clones appear in the TCRdb table, and some are missing; sequencing was by immunoSEQ multiplex PCR. The sample lists 2 million to 2.5 million clones; about 95% were seen once. Whole-study findings and limits: The study generally estimated greater richness for naive than memory subsets.

Sequencing input: naive CD8+ T cells sorted from blood. The chain combines TRBV4-1 with TRBJ2-2; D gene uncertain. The source is a man aged 18 to 29 in good health. The CDR3 DNA follows: TGCGCCAGCGACTGGGCCGGGGAGCTGTTTTTT. Encoded protein: CASDWAGELFF.